Here is one TCR beta chain with its context. Antigen specificity is unknown. The Oncomine TCR Beta short-read assay was what sequenced the DNA obtained from cultured CD4+ T cells. From the PCR reads, TCRdb called clonotypes with MiXCR, one entry per CDR3 protein. The table lists more than 15,000 distinct CDR3 sequences, under 45% of them singletons. This sample is drawn from a study of vaccination and CD4 T cells after COVID-19. The wider study: Overlapping peptides covering the spike proteins of SARS-CoV-2, HCoV-NL63, HCoV-OC43 and HCoV-229E were added to stimulate cells.

The CDR3 sequence is 15 residues long. Germline loops: CDR1 MNHEY, CDR2 SVGEGT. V dropped 1 base and J dropped 9 bases, with 16 bases sitting between them. Treatment: roughly 11-day PBMC culture with coronavirus spike peptide pools or control peptides (ViraFEST assay). Source: CD4+ T cells from blood, cultured in vitro, taken before SARS-CoV-2 vaccination. The genes are TRBV6-2 or TRBV6-3 and TRBJ2-1, with D tentatively TRBD1 or TRBD2 (5 bases each). This receptor was taken from a human donor who had recovered from COVID-19. DNA for the CDR3: TGTGCCAGCAGTTACTTTGAGGGGAGAGGCTTTGAGCAGTTCTTC. Its translation: CASSYFEGRGFEQFF.